A single sample gave rise to the 18 T cell receptor beta chains below, sequenced in a study of response to subunit inactivated influenza vaccine. TCRdb passed the RT-PCR reads through MiXCR, listing each CDR3 protein once. This sample has 300,000 to 350,000 distinct CDR3 sequences, with about 20% found just once. This specimen consisted of PBMCs from blood, obtained less than 22 months after vaccination. These receptor sequences come from a man aged 45 to 75 who received an inactivated influenza vaccine.

This rearrangement joins TRBV20-1 to TRBJ2-1; TRBD2 matches at 10 bases. The germline gives CDR1 DFQATT, CDR2 SNEGSKA (reference sequence). Unmatched junction bases numbered 16, after V lost 5 bases and J lost 12 bases. The CDR3 is made up of 15 amino acids. The DNA of the CDR3 is TGCAGTGCTGGCCTACGGGCTAGCGGGAGATTTAGGCAGTTCTTC. Amino acids: CSAGLRASGRFRQFF.

Here the CDR3 reads CASRPTRTDTQYF. The CDR3 nucleotides read TGTGCCAGCAGGCCGACTAGGACAGATACGCAGTATTTT. The chain couples TRBV6-2 or TRBV6-3 to TRBJ2-3, with a weak D call TRBD2 (6 bases). The CDR3 is made up of 13 amino acids. Germline CDR1 and CDR2: MNHEY and SVGEGT. Trimming pared 6 bases from V and 3 bases from J, leaving 10 bases between.

The genes are TRBV3-1 and TRBJ2-2; 10 bases agree with TRBD1. CDR3 length: 15 amino acids. CDR1 is LGHDT and CDR2 is YNNKEL in the germline V gene (reference sequence). The V and J ends lost 7 bases and 5 bases, in that order; junction bases with no gene match: 7. The CDR3 region has the DNA TGTGCCAGCAACCGGGACAGGGGCACAACCGGGGAGCTGTTTTTT. Translation gives CASNRDRGTTGELFF.

The chain uses TRBV29-1 and TRBJ2-7; maybe TRBD1 (5 bases). Germline lookup yields CDR1 SQVTM and CDR2 ANQGSEA. The CDR3 has 13 residues. V was cut by 4 bases and J by 2 bases, with 12 bases left in between. The DNA for the CDR3 is TGCAGCGTTGGTAGGGGTGAACCCTACGAGCAGTACTTC. Its translation: CSVGRGEPYEQYF.

This clonotype was seen only a few times. The genes are TRBV20-1 and TRBJ2-5; unclear D gene. Germline V gives CDR1 DFQATT, CDR2 SNEGSKA (reference sequence). The CDR3 runs to 13 residues. Trimming cost V 3 bases and J 1 base, with 9 bases left between them. The CDR3: CSASRLLQETQYF. CDR3 coding DNA: TGCAGTGCTAGTCGACTCCTCCAAGAGACCCAGTACTTC.

The V gene is TRBV20-1, the J gene TRBJ1-5, with TRBD1 matching 7 bases. Germline CDR1 DFQATT, CDR2 SNEGSKA (reference sequence). There are 17 residues in the CDR3. V was clipped by 5 bases and J by 2 bases; unmatched bases: 15. CDR3 protein: CSAPGGAGGFRNQPQHF. For the CDR3, the DNA is TGCAGTGCTCCCGGGGGCGCAGGGGGGTTTCGCAATCAGCCCCAGCATTTT.

This clonotype was picked up a small number of times. The V gene is TRBV7-9, the J gene TRBJ2-2; unclear D gene. The CDR3 contains 15 residues. The germline gives CDR1 SEHNR, CDR2 FQNEAQ (reference sequence). Trimming removed 0 bases at V and 3 bases at J, with 8 bases between. Written as DNA, the CDR3 is TGTGCCAGCAGCTTAGCCAGCGTTGACACCGGGGAGCTGTTTTTT. Translating it yields CASSLASVDTGELFF.

This clonotype was observed a few times. This sequence joins TRBV12-3 or TRBV12-4 and TRBJ2-2; D might be TRBD2 (6 bases). Trimming pared 6 bases from V and 6 bases from J, leaving 17 bases between. The CDR3 consists of 15 residues. The CDR3 DNA follows: TGTGCCAGCAGCACGGGACTTCTCAGGGCCGGGGAGCTGTTTTTT. It encodes CASSTGLLRAGELFF.

The chain employs TRBV2 and TRBJ2-5; the D call may be TRBD1 or TRBD2 (5 bases each). The CDR3 length is 14 residues. Germline-derived CDR1 and CDR2 are SNHLY and FYNNEI. Trimming pared 6 bases from V and 5 bases from J, leaving 16 bases between. CDR3 DNA: TGTGCCAGCAGGGGGACCTTCTTGGGGGAGACCCAGTACTTC. It yields the protein CASRGTFLGETQYF.

This clonotype showed up many times. The chain carries TRBV4-1 and TRBJ1-2; D is undetermined. Trimming stripped 4 bases from V and 4 bases from J, with 16 bases between. The CDR3 has 15 amino acids. Germline-derived CDR1 and CDR2 are MGHRA and YSYEKL. The CDR3 DNA follows: TGCGCCAGCAGCCTCGGGCAAGCAGAGGTCTATGGCTACACCTTC. This sequence encodes CASSLGQAEVYGYTF.

The genes are TRBV6-1 and TRBJ1-6; D perhaps matches TRBD1 (5 bases). Looked up from germline, CDR1 is MNHNS and CDR2 is SASEGT. CDR3 length: 19 residues. Trimming stripped 7 bases from V and 4 bases from J, with 26 bases between. The CDR3 spells CASIKPENPPGRYNSPLHF. In DNA form, the CDR3 reads TGTGCCAGCATCAAGCCAGAGAACCCCCCGGGACGGTATAATTCACCCCTCCACTTT.

The chain couples TRBV4-3 to TRBJ2-2; D not certain. Looked up from germline, CDR1 is LGHNA and CDR2 is YSLEER. The CDR3 covers 14 residues. The germline V and J ends were trimmed by 4 bases and 3 bases, with 9 bases remaining between them. The CDR3 DNA reads as TGCGCCAGCAGCCCAGAAAAGGACACCGGGGAGCTGTTTTTT. Translating it yields CASSPEKDTGELFF.

V is TRBV12-3 or TRBV12-4 and J is TRBJ2-1, with a tentative D call TRBD1 (6 bases). The CDR3 totals 12 residues. The germline V and J ends were trimmed by 6 bases and 8 bases, with 11 bases remaining between them. The CDR3 reads CASRSGVYEQFF. The CDR3 DNA is TGTGCCAGCAGATCAGGGGTTTATGAGCAGTTCTTC.

This clonotype occurred a few times. The chain couples TRBV29-1 to TRBJ1-4; D perhaps matches TRBD1 (6 bases). The V end was cut by 7 bases, the J end by 7 bases, with 16 bases between. The CDR3 spans 13 residues. Germline values: CDR1 SQVTM, CDR2 ANQGSEA. The DNA for the CDR3 is TGCAGCGCCTTGGCAGGGGAGACTGAAAAACTGTTTTTT. This codes for CSALAGETEKLFF.

The chain combines TRBV29-1 with TRBJ2-7, with D unresolved. Germline CDR1 reads SQVTM; CDR2 reads ANQGSEA. Trimming cost V 4 bases and J 0 bases, with 16 bases left between them. The CDR3 totals 15 residues. CDR3: CSVGWNFVGSYEQYF. Written as DNA, the CDR3 is TGCAGCGTTGGCTGGAACTTCGTGGGCTCCTACGAGCAGTACTTC.

This chain uses TRBV7-2 with TRBJ2-1; 7 bases are shared with TRBD1. The V and J ends lost 5 bases and 7 bases, in that order; junction bases with no gene match: 11. Per the germline V gene, CDR1 is SGHTA and CDR2 is FQGNSA. The CDR3 runs 15 residues. CDR3 nucleotides: TGTGCCAGCAGCCTGAACAGGGGAAAAGGGAATGAGCAGTTCTTC. Amino acid sequence: CASSLNRGKGNEQFF. Together with reference TRBV7-2 and TRBJ2-1, the CDR3 gives the full variable domain: GAGVSQSPSNKVTEKGKDVELRCDPISGHTALYWYRQSLGQGLEFLIYFQGNSAPDKSGLPSDRFSAERTGGSVSTLTIQRTQQEDSAVYLCASSLNRGKGNEQFFGPGTRLTVL.

This clonotype was detected only a few times. This chain connects TRBV12-3 or TRBV12-4 to TRBJ2-7, with D unclear. The CDR3 runs to 13 residues. V gave up 5 bases and J gave up 3 bases, with 11 bases separating them. The CDR3: CASSLRQVYEQYF. In DNA form, the CDR3 reads TGTGCCAGCAGTCTAAGACAAGTCTACGAGCAGTACTTC.

Of note for this clonotype: The junction differs from germline at one of its ends, possibly a read error. This chain connects TRBV7-8 to TRBJ2-7; a weak D match, TRBD2 (6 bases). Germline assignment: CDR1 SGHVS and CDR2 FQNEAQ. This CDR3 comprises 14 residues. CDR3 loop: CASSLATHSYEQYF. Written as DNA, the CDR3 is TGTGCCAGCAGCCTAGCGACTCACTCCTACGAGCAGTACTTC.